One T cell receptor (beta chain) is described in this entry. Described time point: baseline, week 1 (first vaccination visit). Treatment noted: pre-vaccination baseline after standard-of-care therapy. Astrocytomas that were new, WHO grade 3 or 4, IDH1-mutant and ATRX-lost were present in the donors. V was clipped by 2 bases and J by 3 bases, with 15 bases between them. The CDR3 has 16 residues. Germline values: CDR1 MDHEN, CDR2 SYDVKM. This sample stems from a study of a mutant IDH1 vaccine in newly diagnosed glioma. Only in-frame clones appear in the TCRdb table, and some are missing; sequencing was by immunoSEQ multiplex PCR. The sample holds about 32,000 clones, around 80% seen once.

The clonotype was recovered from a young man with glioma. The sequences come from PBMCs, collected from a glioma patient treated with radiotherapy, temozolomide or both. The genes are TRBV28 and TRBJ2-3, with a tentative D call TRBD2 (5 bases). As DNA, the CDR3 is TGTGCCAGCAGTTTAGTTTACTGGCGGGCTACAGATACGCAGTATTTT. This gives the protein CASSLVYWRATDTQYF.